This record concerns one T cell receptor beta chain sequence. The sample belongs to a study of blood T cell repertoires in COVID-19. Study context: There were acute and convalescent COVID-19 samples, and they came from the United States, Italy and Spain.

In the authors' workflow: Amplification of reference gene primers was used by the study to estimate nucleated cell counts. Generated by immunoSEQ multiplex PCR, the TCRdb table keeps only in-frame clones and is missing some. Clone size and V and J calls were adopted from that table, with D and trimming inferred from the DNA. Among fewer than 350,000 clones listed, 80% to 90% were seen once. This sequence originates from a woman aged 45 to 65 who had recovered from COVID-19. The sample consisted of peripheral blood.

The CDR3 reads CASSQSSGGVGEQFF. CDR3 nucleotides: TGTGCCAGCAGTCAATCTAGCGGGGGGGTAGGTGAGCAGTTCTTC. This sequence joins TRBV6-5 and TRBJ2-1, with 12 nucleotides matching TRBD2. Germline-derived CDR1 and CDR2 are MNHEY and SVGAGI. CDR3 length: 15 residues. Unmatched junction bases numbered 8, after V lost 5 bases and J lost 9 bases.